This T cell receptor (beta chain) was sequenced during a study of control samples from healthy donors and cancer patients. Only in-frame clones appear in the TCRdb table, and some are missing; sequencing was by immunoSEQ multiplex PCR. The sample shows 170,000 or so clones, around 93% of them seen only once. The CDR3 contains 16 residues. Trimming removed 0 bases from V and 5 bases from J, with 17 bases in between. Germline lookup yields CDR1 SGHRS and CDR2 YFSETQ. The clonotype comes from a man younger than 35 in good health. The chain is built from TRBV5-1 and TRBJ1-1, with D tentatively TRBD1 (6 bases). Sequences were obtained from blood. For the CDR3, the DNA is TGCGCCAGCAGCTTGGCGCAGGGGAATTCGAGGACTGAAGCTTTCTTT. It encodes CASSLAQGNSRTEAFF.